This T cell receptor (beta chain) was profiled in a study of immune characterization of retroperitoneal liposarcoma. The germline V gene has CDR1 SGHTA and CDR2 FQGNSA. The V and J ends lost 1 base and 5 bases, in that order; junction bases with no gene match: 0. The CDR3 loop spans 15 amino acids. This clonotype was seen only once. TCRdb processed the PCR reads anew with MiXCR; each CDR3 protein has one entry. This table has roughly 9,300 distinct CDR3 sequences, around a third appearing once. The sample consisted of tumor tissue. The origin of this receptor is a female donor with retroperitoneal liposarcoma. This chain connects TRBV7-2 to TRBJ2-4; 12 bases fit TRBD2. CDR3 region: CASSLGLAGENIQYF. The CDR3, as DNA: TGTGCCAGCAGCTTAGGACTAGCGGGGGAAAACATTCAGTACTTC.